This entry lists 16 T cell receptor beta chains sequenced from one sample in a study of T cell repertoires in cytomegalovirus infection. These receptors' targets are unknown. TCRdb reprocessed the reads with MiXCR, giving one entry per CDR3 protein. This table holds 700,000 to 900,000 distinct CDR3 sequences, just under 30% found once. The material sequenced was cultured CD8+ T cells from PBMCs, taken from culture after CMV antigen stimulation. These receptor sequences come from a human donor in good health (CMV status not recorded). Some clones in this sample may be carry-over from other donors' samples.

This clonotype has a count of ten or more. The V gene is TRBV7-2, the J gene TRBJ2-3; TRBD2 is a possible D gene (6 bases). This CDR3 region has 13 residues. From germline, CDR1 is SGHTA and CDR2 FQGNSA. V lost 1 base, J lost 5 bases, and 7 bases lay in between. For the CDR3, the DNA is TGTGCCAGCAGCTTAGACGGGGGAGATACGCAGTATTTT. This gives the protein CASSLDGGDTQYF.

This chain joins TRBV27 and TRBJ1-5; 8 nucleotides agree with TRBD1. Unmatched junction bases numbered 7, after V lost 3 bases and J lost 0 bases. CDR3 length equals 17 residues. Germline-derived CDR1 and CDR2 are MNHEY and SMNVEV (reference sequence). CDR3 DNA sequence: TGTGCCAGCAGTTTCGCCGGGACAGGTTATAGCAATCAGCCCCAGCATTTT. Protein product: CASSFAGTGYSNQPQHF.

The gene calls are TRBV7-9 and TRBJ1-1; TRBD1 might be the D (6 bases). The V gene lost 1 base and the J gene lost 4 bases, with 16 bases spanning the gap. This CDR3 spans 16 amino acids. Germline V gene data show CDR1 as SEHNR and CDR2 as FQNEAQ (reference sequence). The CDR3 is CASSLVGQGKGTEAFF. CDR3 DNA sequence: TGTGCCAGCAGCTTAGTTGGGCAGGGGAAGGGCACTGAAGCTTTCTTT.

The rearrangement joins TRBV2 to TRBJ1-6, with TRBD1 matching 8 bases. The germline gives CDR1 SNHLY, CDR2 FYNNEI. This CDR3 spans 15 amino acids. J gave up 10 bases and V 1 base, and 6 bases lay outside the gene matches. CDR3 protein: CASSEGQGRKSPLHF. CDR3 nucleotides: TGTGCCAGCAGTGAAGGACAGGGGCGAAAATCACCCCTCCACTTT.

CDR3 protein: CASSFRATAPHYEQYF. CDR3 bases: TGTGCCAGCAGTTTTAGGGCGACAGCGCCCCACTACGAGCAGTACTTC. The chain joins TRBV12-3 or TRBV12-4 to TRBJ2-7, with a possible D match to TRBD1 (5 bases). This CDR3 contains 16 residues. Trimming cost V 3 bases and J 3 bases, with 18 bases left between them.

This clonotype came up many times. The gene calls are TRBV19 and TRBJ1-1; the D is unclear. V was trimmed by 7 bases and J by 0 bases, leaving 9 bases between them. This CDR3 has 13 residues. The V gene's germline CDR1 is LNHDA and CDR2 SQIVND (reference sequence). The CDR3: CASTAGLNTEAFF. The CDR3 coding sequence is TGTGCCAGTACGGCGGGATTGAACACTGAAGCTTTCTTT.

CDR3 loop: CASSHVLGQYF. The CDR3 DNA sequence: TGTGCCAGCAGCCATGTGCTGGGGCAGTATTTT. The genes are TRBV11-2 and TRBJ2-3; the D is unclear. Germline loops: CDR1 SGHAT, CDR2 FQNNGV. V lost 5 bases and J lost 11, with 11 bases in between. The length of the CDR3 is 11 residues.

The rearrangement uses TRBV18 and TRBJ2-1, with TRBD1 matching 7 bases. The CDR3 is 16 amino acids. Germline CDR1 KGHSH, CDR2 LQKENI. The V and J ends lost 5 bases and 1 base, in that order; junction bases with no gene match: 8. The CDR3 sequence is CASSWPGQNSYNEQFF. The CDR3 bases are TGTGCCAGCTCATGGCCGGGACAGAATTCCTACAATGAGCAGTTCTTC. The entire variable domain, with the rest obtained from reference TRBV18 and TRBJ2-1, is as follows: NAGVMQNPRHLVRRRGQEARLRCSPMKGHSHVYWYRQLPEEGLKFMVYLQKENIIDESGMPKERFSAEFPKEGPSILRIQQVVRGDSAAYFCASSWPGQNSYNEQFFGPGTRLTVL.

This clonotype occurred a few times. In DNA form, the CDR3 reads TGTGCCAGCAGCGGAGATAGTACCTACTCTGGAAACACCATATATTTT. Its translation: CASSGDSTYSGNTIYF. V and J are TRBV6-2 or TRBV6-3 and TRBJ1-3; D gene uncertain. The V end lost 6 bases, the J end lost 0 bases, and 15 bases lay between the germline ends. Germline V gene lookup returns CDR1 MNHEY and CDR2 SVGEGT. This CDR3 has 16 residues.

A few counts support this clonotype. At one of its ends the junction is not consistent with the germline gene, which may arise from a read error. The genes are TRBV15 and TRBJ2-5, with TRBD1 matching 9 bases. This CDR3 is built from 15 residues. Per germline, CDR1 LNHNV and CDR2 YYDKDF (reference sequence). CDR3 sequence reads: CATSGDPGQGQTQYF. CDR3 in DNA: TGTGCCACCAGCGGAGATCCGGGACAGGGACAGACCCAGTACTTC.

This chain's CDR3 is CATSLAGFTDTQYF. In DNA form, the CDR3 reads TGTGCCACCTCATTAGCTGGGTTCACAGATACGCAGTATTTT. This sequence joins TRBV15 and TRBJ2-3; D is ambiguous. V was clipped by 8 bases and J by 2 bases, with 14 bases between them. This CDR3 has 14 residues. CDR1 and CDR2 (germline): LNHNV, YYDKDF (reference sequence).

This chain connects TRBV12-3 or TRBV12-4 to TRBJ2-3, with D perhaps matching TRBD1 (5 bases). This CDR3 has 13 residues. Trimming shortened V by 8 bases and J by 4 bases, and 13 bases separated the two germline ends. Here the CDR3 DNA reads TGTGCCAGCGATCCAGGGTGGGCAGATACGCAGTATTTT. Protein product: CASDPGWADTQYF.

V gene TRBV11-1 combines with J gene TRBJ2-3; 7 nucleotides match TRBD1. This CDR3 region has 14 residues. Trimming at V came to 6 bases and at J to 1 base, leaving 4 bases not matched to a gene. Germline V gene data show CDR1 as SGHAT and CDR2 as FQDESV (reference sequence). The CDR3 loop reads CASRRGPGTDTQYF. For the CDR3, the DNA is TGTGCCAGCAGAAGGGGGCCAGGCACAGATACGCAGTATTTT.

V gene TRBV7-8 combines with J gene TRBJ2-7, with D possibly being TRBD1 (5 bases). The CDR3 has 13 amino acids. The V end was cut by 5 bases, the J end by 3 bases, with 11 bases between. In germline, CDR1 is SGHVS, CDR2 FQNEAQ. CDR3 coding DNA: TGTGCCAGCAGCCCAGGGAAGGGCTACGAGCAGTACGTC. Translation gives CASSPGKGYEQYV.

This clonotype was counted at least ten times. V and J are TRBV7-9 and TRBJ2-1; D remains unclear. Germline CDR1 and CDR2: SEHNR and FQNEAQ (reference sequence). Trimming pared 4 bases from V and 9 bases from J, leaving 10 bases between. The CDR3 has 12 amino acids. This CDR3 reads CASSSTFGEQFF. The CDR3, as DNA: TGTGCCAGCAGCTCGACATTCGGTGAGCAGTTCTTC.

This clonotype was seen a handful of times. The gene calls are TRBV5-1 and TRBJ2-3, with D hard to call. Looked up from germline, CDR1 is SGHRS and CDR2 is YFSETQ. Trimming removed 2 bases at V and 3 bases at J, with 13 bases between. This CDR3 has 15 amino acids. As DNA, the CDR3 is TGCGCCAGCAGCTTATCCCTCGGTCCGACAGATACGCAGTATTTT. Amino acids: CASSLSLGPTDTQYF.